This record looks at one TCR beta chain sequence and its context. What it binds is not known. Via MiXCR, TCRdb re-called the reads, giving one row per CDR3 protein. The sample lists 830,000 or so distinct CDR3 sequences, 30% to 35% seen once, with 9.5% to 15% in the top ten. The sample is drawn from a study of T cell repertoires in cytomegalovirus infection. For the study at large: CMV epitopes in the study were HLA-C-restricted (recently identified) and HLA-B-restricted (well studied). Public signatures in TCR beta pointed to CMV infection and matching HLA type.

Sequenced here: cultured CD8+ T cells from PBMCs, sampled from culture after CMV antigen stimulation. The sequence came from a human donor in good health (CMV status not recorded). Some clones in this sample may be carry-over from other donors' samples.

CDR3 residues: CASQLGITEAFF. The CDR3 nucleotides read TGTGCCAGCCAACTGGGGATTACTGAAGCTTTCTTT. The chain has TRBV19 and TRBJ1-1; unclear D gene. With 9 bases removed from V and 5 bases from J, the gap between germline ends came to 13 bases. Looked up from germline, CDR1 is LNHDA and CDR2 is SQIVND (reference sequence). This CDR3 comprises 12 residues. The full variable domain, in which reference TRBV19 and TRBJ1-1 provide the parts outside the CDR3, is DGGITQSPKYLFRKEGQNVTLSCEQNLNHDAMYWYRQDPGQGLRLIYYSQIVNDFQKGDIAEGYSVSREKKESFPLTVTSAQKNPTAFYLCASQLGITEAFFGQGTRLTVV.